This is a list of T cell receptor beta chains from one sample in a study of T cell changes during pregnancy in multiple sclerosis. Clones were read by immunoSEQ multiplex PCR, and TCRdb kept only the in-frame ones, dropping some. Among about 40,000 clones listed, around 94% were seen once. The sequencing used peripheral blood, collected before pregnancy. Source of these receptors: a female donor with multiple sclerosis, enrolled in a pregnancy study. Each CDR3 is given with its conserved first and last residue. A D gene is named only where the DNA matches it firmly. Clone sizes are given selectively: once, few, many, or a class where the clone is expanded.

V	J	length	D	size	CDR3	DNA
TRBV29-1	TRBJ2-1	14	TRBD1	few	CSQGRGNSYNEQFF	TGCAGCCAAGGCAGGGGGAACTCCTACAATGAGCAGTTCTTC
TRBV5-1	TRBJ2-3	16	TRBD2	few	CASSTLAGGRIDTQYF	TGCGCCAGCAGCACCCTAGCGGGAGGGCGAATAGATACGCAGTATTTT
TRBV4-3	TRBJ2-5	16	TRBD1	NA	CASSQQVGTGSETQYF	TGCGCCAGCAGCCAACAAGTCGGGACAGGGTCGGAGACCCAGTACTTC
TRBV6-5	TRBJ1-2	14	TRBD1	NA	CASRQTGTGYGYTF	TGTGCCAGCAGACAGACAGGGACTGGTTATGGCTACACCTTC
TRBV11-2	TRBJ2-1	18	TRBD2	NA	CASSLERLVSGRASEQFF	TGTGCCAGCAGCTTAGAGAGGTTGGTTAGCGGGAGGGCCAGTGAGCAGTTCTTC
TRBV6-1	TRBJ2-7	16	NA	NA	CASSEEFGGLLYEQYF	TGTGCCAGCAGTGAAGAGTTCGGGGGGCTGCTCTACGAGCAGTACTTC
TRBV2	TRBJ2-2	15	NA	NA	CARGAGQGGTGELFF	TGTGCCAGGGGGGCCGGACAAGGTGGGACCGGGGAGCTGTTTTTT
TRBV10-1	TRBJ2-7	11	NA	NA	CASSRDTEQYF	TGCGCCAGCAGTCGGGACACCGAGCAGTACTTC
TRBV4-3	TRBJ1-4	14	NA	NA	CASSQEDSNEKLFF	TGCGCCAGCAGCCAAGAAGACAGTAATGAAAAACTGTTTTTT
TRBV5-1	TRBJ2-1	16	NA	NA	CASGPRESSSYNEQFF	TGCGCCAGCGGCCCTAGGGAGTCGAGCTCCTACAATGAGCAGTTCTTC
TRBV4-2	TRBJ2-2	21	TRBD1	NA	CASSPPGQGYRLGTNTGELFF	TGTGCCAGCAGCCCCCCGGGACAGGGATACCGACTGGGAACGAACACCGGGGAGCTGTTTTTT
TRBV18	TRBJ2-1	14	NA	NA	CASSPRGGPNEQFF	TGTGCCAGCTCACCACGTGGCGGTCCTAATGAGCAGTTCTTC
TRBV6-5	TRBJ2-1	16	NA	NA	CASSLKRLSRGNEQFF	TGTGCCAGCAGTTTGAAAAGGCTATCGAGGGGGAATGAGCAGTTCTTC
TRBV7-8	TRBJ1-5	14	NA	NA	CASSPEQGNQPQHF	TGTGCCAGCAGCCCCGAGCAAGGCAATCAGCCCCAGCATTTT
TRBV5-4	TRBJ2-7	14	NA	NA	CASSLGRTTYEQYF	TGTGCCAGCAGCTTGGGAAGGACTACGTACGAGCAGTACTTC
TRBV4-1	TRBJ1-1	14	TRBD1	once	CASSLGTGNTEAFF	TGCGCCAGCAGCCTCGGGACAGGGAACACTGAAGCTTTCTTT
TRBV6-5	TRBJ1-2	14	TRBD1	NA	CASSPGTGTHGYTF	TGTGCCAGCAGTCCCGGGACAGGGACCCATGGCTACACCTTC
TRBV28	TRBJ1-2	14	TRBD1	NA	CASSSSGGSYGYTF	TGTGCCAGCAGTTCTTCAGGGGGCAGCTATGGCTACACCTTC
TRBV4-3	TRBJ2-1	16	TRBD2	NA	CASSQERAGGPGVQFF	TGCGCCAGCAGCCAAGAGCGGGCGGGAGGGCCTGGGGTGCAGTTCTTC
TRBV30	TRBJ2-1	15	NA	NA	CAWSETGNPYNEQFF	TGTGCCTGGAGTGAAACAGGGAACCCCTACAATGAGCAGTTCTTC
TRBV28	TRBJ1-4	15	TRBD1	NA	CASSQPYRGGEKLFF	TGTGCCAGCAGCCAACCCTACAGGGGTGGGGAAAAACTGTTTTTT
TRBV19	TRBJ2-7	17	NA	NA	CASSITVWQGLTYEQYF	TGTGCCAGTAGTATCACCGTCTGGCAGGGACTTACCTACGAGCAGTACTTC